The clone carrying this TCR beta chain has just a few counts. Antigen: not known. The record originates from a study of chemoradiotherapy in HPV16-positive cancers. Regarding the study as a whole: In HPV16-positive patients, HPV-responsive T-cell expansion tracked better recurrence-free survival.

Germline V gene sequence: CDR1 PRHDT, CDR2 FYEKMQ (reference sequence). The V gene lost 3 bases and the J gene lost 3 bases, with 9 bases spanning the gap. CDR3 size: 14 residues. The repertoire was sequenced with immunoSEQ multiplex PCR; TCRdb's copy has only in-frame clones and lacks some. The table records about 66,000 clones, 85% to 90% of them present only once. The clonotype originates from a human donor with HPV-associated anogenital cancer. This material consisted of blood, taken from a patient who underwent chemoradiotherapy. The rearrangement links TRBV13 to TRBJ1-5; D ambiguous. CDR3 sequence: CASSLGRANQPQHF. CDR3 nucleotide sequence: TGTGCCAGCAGCTTGGGAAGGGCCAATCAGCCCCAGCATTTT.